A selection of T cell receptor beta chains follows, all from one sample in a study of vaccination and CD4 T cells after COVID-19. Their antigens remain unidentified. TCRdb called the PCR reads again in MiXCR, with one record for every CDR3 protein. The sample has approximately 4,500 distinct CDR3 sequences, roughly a fifth seen once; the top ten hold around 21%. What was sequenced was CD4+ T cells from blood, cultured in vitro. All receptors come from a human donor who had recovered from COVID-19. Both conserved end residues are trimmed from each CDR3. A D gene is named only where the DNA matches it firmly.

TRBJ1-2 | TRBD1 | TRBV6-1 | AARDRDIYGYT
TRBJ2-5 | NA | TRBV28 | ASSLWGTHRGQETQY
TRBJ1-1 | NA | TRBV10-3 | AIRKGDTEAF
TRBJ1-2 | NA | TRBV28 | ASSPGLGGYT
TRBJ1-6 | NA | TRBV6-1 | ASSATTLSSYNSPLH
TRBJ2-5 | NA | TRBV20-1 | SVRVSQETQY
TRBJ2-3 | TRBD2 | TRBV20-1 | SAFSAGGLVTDTQY
TRBJ2-1 | TRBD2 | TRBV20-1 | SARTSGDSYNEQF
TRBJ2-1 | NA | TRBV25-1 | ASSGYGTEYNEQF
TRBJ2-3 | NA | TRBV6-2/TRBV6-3 | ASKDWGTDTQY
TRBJ2-1 | NA | TRBV6-5 | ASSSTGSGYNEQF
TRBJ1-1 | NA | TRBV12-3/TRBV12-4 | ASSLGIRSTEAF
TRBJ2-7 | NA | TRBV6-1 | ASLAGGVEQY
TRBJ2-2 | NA | TRBV19 | ASSYIRNGELF
TRBJ1-1 | TRBD1 | TRBV18 | ASSPDRGTEAF
TRBJ1-5 | NA | TRBV7-2 | ASSLVHGQPQH
TRBJ2-7 | NA | TRBV7-2 | ASRYTDGNYEQY
TRBJ2-5 | NA | TRBV25-1 | ASSATSGVFRETQY
TRBJ1-3 | NA | TRBV19 | ASSITGLSGNTIY
TRBJ1-5 | NA | TRBV5-5 | ASSLLTGRNQPQH
TRBJ1-3 | NA | TRBV20-1 | SAMQLSGNTIY
TRBJ2-2 | NA | TRBV7-3 | ASSRTTGLGSGELF
TRBJ1-2 | NA | TRBV7-3 | ASSSSGVDGYT
TRBJ2-3 | TRBD2 | TRBV20-1 | SASHRLAGVLDTQY
TRBJ2-7 | NA | TRBV21-1 | ASLPGGQVYEQY
TRBJ2-2 | TRBD2 | TRBV6-5 | ASSYSPGLAGGPGTGELF
TRBJ1-2 | TRBD1 | TRBV3-1 | ASSQTRTGGAHYSYT
TRBJ1-3 | NA | TRBV7-6 | ASSLASDTTGNTIY
TRBJ1-3 | NA | TRBV12-3/TRBV12-4 | ASSSPLAGGNTIY
TRBJ2-1 | TRBD2 | TRBV7-9 | ASSLSGGLNNEQF
TRBJ1-6 | TRBD1 | TRBV20-1 | SAAQLTGPNNSPLH
TRBJ2-6 | NA | TRBV4-1 | ASSHVVGSGANVLT
TRBJ1-2 | NA | TRBV30 | AWSVPTGSPYGYT
TRBJ2-3 | TRBD2 | TRBV24-1 | VTSDPSGGTDTQY
TRBJ2-2 | NA | TRBV6-1 | ATTRGTTGELF
TRBJ1-6 | NA | TRBV18 | ASSRGDNSPLH
TRBJ2-5 | NA | TRBV19 | ASSIAGGVEAQY
TRBJ2-2 | NA | TRBV10-3 | AIRTTLYTGELF
TRBJ2-7 | NA | TRBV5-6 | ASSLVRGEQY
TRBJ2-1 | NA | TRBV4-2 | ASSQDILGYEQF
TRBJ2-5 | TRBD2 | TRBV5-8 | ASTTGTSGPSLQETQY
TRBJ1-1 | NA | TRBV6-5 | ASSFAGTEAF
TRBJ2-3 | NA | TRBV28 | ASSTPTDTQY
TRBJ1-5 | NA | TRBV27 | ASSASGGNQPQH
TRBJ2-7 | NA | TRBV14 | ASSQVPGPREQY
TRBJ1-4 | NA | TRBV12-3/TRBV12-4 | ASSLRGDNEKLF
TRBJ1-1 | TRBD1 | TRBV6-1 | ASSRDRIEAF
TRBJ2-7 | NA | TRBV7-9 | ASSLMGPDYEQY
TRBJ2-7 | TRBD1 | TRBV11-2 | ASSLQTGNYEQY
TRBJ2-3 | NA | TRBV20-1 | SAPQLSSTDTQY
TRBJ1-1 | NA | TRBV7-2 | ASSLGPVMNTEAF
TRBJ1-2 | TRBD1 | TRBV5-1 | ASSLTGGVEGYT
TRBJ1-1 | NA | TRBV20-1 | SGQGHMNTEAF